Following are 8 T cell receptor beta chains from one sample sequenced in a study of shared clonotypes between healthy human individuals. Clones were sequenced by immunoSEQ multiplex PCR, and TCRdb holds only the in-frame ones, with some missing. The repertoire consists of millions of clones, with over 85% occurring once and the leading ten covering under 0.15%. The sample taken for sequencing was naive CD4+ T cells sorted from blood. Subset described: CD45RA+ positively selected. These receptors were taken from a man younger than 35 in good health.

The chain recombines TRBV10-3 with TRBJ2-2, with TRBD1 identical over 9 bases. The ends lost 4 bases at V and 5 bases at J; junction bases unmatched: 5. The CDR3 is 15 amino acids. Germline lookup yields CDR1 ENHRY and CDR2 SYGVKD. CDR3 loop: CAISVTGGETGELFF. The CDR3 bases are TGTGCCATCAGTGTCACAGGGGGCGAGACCGGGGAGCTGTTTTTT.

V usage is TRBV11-2 and J usage is TRBJ1-3; D unresolved. Germline CDR1 and CDR2: SGHAT and FQNNGV. Trimming stripped 6 bases from V and 0 bases from J, with 12 bases between. This CDR3 is built from 15 residues. As DNA, the CDR3 is TGTGCCAGCAGTCTGCTGCCTGCCTCTGGAAACACCATATATTTT. This codes for CASSLLPASGNTIYF.

The chain employs TRBV5-1 and TRBJ2-7, with 9 bases identical to TRBD2. Germline V lookup: CDR1 SGHRS, CDR2 YFSETQ. After removal of 0 bases from V and 5 bases from J, the junction contained 9 bases not matched to a gene. The CDR3 loop spans 16 amino acids. The CDR3 DNA is TGCGCCAGCAGCTTGGCAGGGAGGACTAGCGTCAACGAGCAGTACTTC. The encoded protein is CASSLAGRTSVNEQYF.

The chain employs TRBV11-3 and TRBJ2-1; the D gene is possibly TRBD2 (6 bases). Trimming stripped 3 bases from V and 2 bases from J, with 14 bases between. Germline V gives CDR1 SGHNT, CDR2 YENEEA. The CDR3 covers 16 residues. CDR3 DNA: TGTGCCAGCAGCTTGGGGGGAGTACTAGCCTACAATGAGCAGTTCTTC. This encodes CASSLGGVLAYNEQFF.

This clone was found once. The rearrangement joins TRBV19 to TRBJ2-7; either TRBD1 or TRBD2 may fit D (5 bases each). Trimming removed 5 bases at V and 3 bases at J, with 20 bases between. The CDR3 loop spans 16 amino acids. Germline loops: CDR1 LNHDA, CDR2 SQIVND (reference sequence). The CDR3 nucleotides are TGTGCCAGTAGTGCTCGCCGGGACCTCTCATTCTACGAGCAGTACTTC. Its translation: CASSARRDLSFYEQYF. The full variable domain, with the rest looked up from reference TRBV19 and TRBJ2-7, is DGGITQSPKYLFRKEGQNVTLSCEQNLNHDAMYWYRQDPGQGLRLIYYSQIVNDFQKGDIAEGYSVSREKKESFPLTVTSAQKNPTAFYLCASSARRDLSFYEQYFGPGTRLTVT.

The V call is TRBV6-1, the J call TRBJ1-2; possibly TRBD1 for D (5 bases). Per germline, CDR1 MNHNS and CDR2 SASEGT. Trimming removed 5 bases at V and 0 bases at J, with 10 bases between. This CDR3 region has 14 residues. In nucleotides, the CDR3 is TGTGCCAGCAGTTGGGACGGATCTAACTATGGCTACACCTTC. Its protein is CASSWDGSNYGYTF.

The rearrangement joins TRBV30 to TRBJ1-2; D call uncertain. Germline CDR1 and CDR2: GTSNPN and SVGIG (reference sequence). This CDR3 is 13 amino acids long. Trimming pared 3 bases from V and 3 bases from J, leaving 11 bases between. CDR3 protein: CAWRPRRYYGYTF. The CDR3 DNA reads as TGTGCCTGGAGACCCCGACGGTACTATGGCTACACCTTC.

This CDR3 reads CASSLEFGAYEQYF. CDR3 in DNA: TGTGCCAGCAGCTTAGAGTTTGGGGCCTACGAGCAGTACTTC. The V call is TRBV7-2, the J call TRBJ2-7, with D unclear. From germline, CDR1 is SGHTA and CDR2 FQGNSA. Trimming cost V 1 base and J 2 bases, with 9 bases left between them. The CDR3 spans 14 residues. Full variable domain (missing parts from reference TRBV7-2 and TRBJ2-7): GAGVSQSPSNKVTEKGKDVELRCDPISGHTALYWYRQSLGQGLEFLIYFQGNSAPDKSGLPSDRFSAERTGGSVSTLTIQRTQQEDSAVYLCASSLEFGAYEQYFGPGTRLTVT.